One and the same sample provided the 31 T cell receptor beta chains below, sequenced in a study of shared clonotypes between healthy human individuals. Terminally differentiated effector memory CD45RA+ cells were excluded from the naive CD8 cells, which were CD45RO-negative and positively selected for CCR7. Clones were read by immunoSEQ multiplex PCR, and TCRdb kept only the in-frame ones, dropping some. The sample gives 550,000 to 750,000 clones, 92% of which show up once; roughly 24% is in the top ten. Sequenced sample: naive CD8+ T cells sorted from blood. The receptors derive from a man aged 30 to 39 in good health.

This clone was observed once. The chain employs TRBV27 and TRBJ1-4; 7 nucleotides line up with TRBD1. Trimming at V came to 4 bases and at J to 8 bases, leaving 10 bases not matched to a gene. This CDR3 contains 15 residues. Germline values: CDR1 MNHEY, CDR2 SMNVEV (reference sequence). This chain's CDR3 is CASSSRQGKREKLFF. CDR3 DNA: TGTGCCAGCAGTTCTCGACAGGGAAAAAGAGAAAAACTGTTTTTT.

The CDR3 nucleotides read TGTGCCAGCAGTTTTCGTAGACCCGGGGAGCTGTTTTTT. As protein: CASSFRRPGELFF. V gene TRBV27 combines with J gene TRBJ2-2; D unclear. The V and J ends lost 3 bases and 6 bases respectively, with 8 bases between them. The CDR3 is 13 amino acids. CDR1 is MNHEY and CDR2 is SMNVEV in the germline V gene (reference sequence).

The chain employs TRBV10-3 and TRBJ2-2; D is ambiguous. The CDR3 covers 13 residues. Trimming removed 7 bases from V and 0 bases from J, with 6 bases in between. Germline V gives CDR1 ENHRY, CDR2 SYGVKD. The CDR3 loop is CAIKGSNTGELFF. In DNA form, the CDR3 reads TGTGCCATCAAGGGATCGAACACCGGGGAGCTGTTTTTT.

The CDR3 loop is CASSAQSWETQYF. The CDR3, as DNA: TGTGCCAGCAGCGCCCAGTCATGGGAGACCCAGTACTTC. The chain links TRBV11-2 to TRBJ2-5, with D unresolved. Between the trimmed V and J ends, which lost 5 bases and 5 bases, there was a span of 12 bases. CDR3 size: 13 residues. Germline V lookup: CDR1 SGHAT, CDR2 FQNNGV.

The V call is TRBV7-2, the J call TRBJ2-5; 7 bases align to TRBD1. The J segment lost 4 bases and the V segment lost 5 bases, leaving 7 bases of the junction unmatched. Germline V gives CDR1 SGHTA, CDR2 FQGNSA. CDR3 size: 14 residues. The CDR3 reads CASSDAGGAETQYF. CDR3 nucleotides: TGTGCCAGCAGCGACGCAGGGGGTGCAGAGACCCAGTACTTC.

The chain joins TRBV19 to TRBJ1-4; 8 positions match TRBD1. There are 18 residues in the CDR3. V lost 6 bases and J lost 8; bases outside the gene matches: 20. In germline, CDR1 is LNHDA, CDR2 SQIVND (reference sequence). The CDR3: CASREFWDRRIGEEKLFF. DNA of the CDR3: TGTGCCAGTAGAGAGTTTTGGGACAGGCGGATCGGTGAGGAAAAACTGTTTTTT.

The chain carries TRBV7-9 and TRBJ2-1, with D uncertain. V lost 2 bases, J lost 8 bases, and 4 bases lay in between. CDR1 and CDR2 from the germline V gene are SEHNR and FQNEAQ (reference sequence). CDR3 length: 11 residues. The CDR3 loop reads CASSLTDEQFF. The CDR3 region has the DNA TGTGCCAGCAGCTTAACGGATGAGCAGTTCTTC.

The chain uses TRBV28 and TRBJ2-1, with 10 bases identical to TRBD2. The trim removed 5 bases at V and 2 bases at J, leaving 6 bases unmatched. The CDR3 covers 16 residues. From germline, CDR1 is MDHEN and CDR2 SYDVKM. The CDR3 DNA reads TGTGCCAGCAGTCTTCTAGCGGGAGTCCCCTACAATGAGCAGTTCTTC. The encoded protein is CASSLLAGVPYNEQFF.

The chain joins TRBV7-6 to TRBJ2-7; 8 bases align to TRBD1. Losses at the gene ends were 6 bases for V and 2 bases for J; bases not matched to a gene: 6. CDR1 SGHVS and CDR2 FNYEAQ come from the germline V gene. CDR3 length equals 14 residues. CDR3 DNA: TGTGCCAGCAGTCCCGGGACAGGACCCTACGAGCAGTACTTC. Translating gives CASSPGTGPYEQYF.

CDR3 sequence (DNA): TGTGCCAGCGGAAACACCGGGACCGAAACCTACGAGCAGTACTTC. Translating it yields CASGNTGTETYEQYF. V is TRBV27 and J is TRBJ2-7; D tentatively fits TRBD1 or TRBD2 (5 bases each). The CDR3 runs 15 residues. Germline V gene data show CDR1 as MNHEY and CDR2 as SMNVEV (reference sequence). V gave up 8 bases and J gave up 2 bases, with 19 bases separating them.

This sequence joins TRBV5-4 and TRBJ2-3, with D unclear. Germline CDR1 SGHNT, CDR2 YYREEE (reference sequence). The CDR3 length is 12 residues. The ends were cut back, 1 base at V and 6 bases at J, with 6 bases in the middle. CDR3 in DNA: TGTGCCAGCAGCTTGAGGGTGGATACGCAGTATTTT. It translates to CASSLRVDTQYF.

The V and J genes are TRBV2 and TRBJ2-7; D is unresolved. Germline V gene data show CDR1 as SNHLY and CDR2 as FYNNEI. The CDR3 spans 13 residues. V lost 6 bases and J 2 bases, leaving 11 bases between the germline ends. The CDR3 spells CASSDLGTYEQYF. CDR3 nucleotide sequence: TGTGCCAGCAGCGACTTAGGGACCTACGAGCAGTACTTC.

V and J are TRBV2 and TRBJ2-2; unclear D gene. Germline-derived CDR1 and CDR2 are SNHLY and FYNNEI. The CDR3 runs to 14 residues. The V gene lost 7 bases and the J gene lost 0 bases, with 9 bases spanning the gap. The CDR3 here is CASIPGTNTGELFF. The CDR3 DNA sequence: TGTGCCAGCATTCCAGGAACGAACACCGGGGAGCTGTTTTTT.

A word on this clone: This same CDR3 is encoded by further DNA sequences in the sample. This chain uses TRBV7-9 with TRBJ2-7; D gene unclear. V was cut by 4 bases and J by 0 bases, with 7 bases left in between. The CDR3 has 13 amino acids. The germline V gene encodes CDR1 SEHNR and CDR2 FQNEAQ (reference sequence). The CDR3 is CASSSTASYEQYF. Written as DNA, the CDR3 is TGTGCCAGCAGCTCAACAGCCTCCTACGAGCAGTACTTC.

The chain is built from TRBV19 and TRBJ2-5, with 8 bases aligning to TRBD2. The CDR3 is 19 residues long. V trimming: 3 bases; J trimming: 3 bases; junction bases outside the gene matches: 18. CDR1 and CDR2 from the germline V gene are LNHDA and SQIVND (reference sequence). The DNA for the CDR3 is TGTGCCAGTAGTATCAGTTCGGTGACTAGCGCCTTGGCGGAAGAGACCCAGTACTTC. Translated, it gives CASSISSVTSALAEETQYF.

The chain combines TRBV11-2 with TRBJ2-1; 10 bases align to TRBD2. Trimming at V came to 3 bases and at J to 6 bases, leaving 5 bases not matched to a gene. From germline, CDR1 is SGHAT and CDR2 FQNNGV. The CDR3 is made up of 15 amino acids. The CDR3 here is CASSFLAGAPNEQFF. In DNA form, the CDR3 reads TGTGCCAGCAGCTTTCTAGCGGGGGCCCCCAATGAGCAGTTCTTC.

The genes are TRBV5-5 and TRBJ2-2; perhaps D is TRBD1 or TRBD2 (5 bases each). The germline gives CDR1 SGHKS, CDR2 YYEKEE (reference sequence). The length of the CDR3 is 16 residues. V lost 4 bases and J 0 bases, leaving 13 bases between the germline ends. The CDR3 sequence: CASSAWDGANTGELFF. DNA for the CDR3: TGTGCCAGCAGCGCCTGGGACGGAGCGAACACCGGGGAGCTGTTTTTT.

The chain joins TRBV6-9 to TRBJ2-7; D unclear. Germline V gene lookup returns CDR1 MNHGY and CDR2 SVAAGI. There are 14 residues in the CDR3. V lost 2 bases to trimming and J lost 0 bases, with 8 bases between them. The CDR3 nucleotides are TGTGCCAGCAGTTATCGTCCGAGCTCCTACGAGCAGTACTTC. This gives the protein CASSYRPSSYEQYF.

V gene TRBV5-4 combines with J gene TRBJ1-4; tentatively, D is TRBD1 (5 bases). CDR1 SGHNT and CDR2 YYREEE come from the germline V gene (reference sequence). V was shortened by 4 bases and J by 4 bases, with 14 bases between the two germline ends. This CDR3 spans 15 amino acids. For the CDR3, the DNA is TGTGCCAGCAGCAGAGGGACGGACGTTAATGAAAAACTGTTTTTT. It translates to CASSRGTDVNEKLFF.

The chain couples TRBV4-2 to TRBJ1-1; D gene uncertain. The germline CDR1 and CDR2 sequences are LGHNA and YNFKEQ. The V gene lost 5 bases and the J gene lost 4 bases, with 8 bases spanning the gap. This CDR3 contains 12 residues. The CDR3 is CASSLGVTEAFF. The DNA for the CDR3 is TGTGCCAGCAGCTTAGGCGTCACTGAAGCTTTCTTT.

V gene TRBV6-5 combines with J gene TRBJ1-2, with TRBD1 matching 8 bases. This CDR3 spans 14 amino acids. CDR1 is MNHEY and CDR2 is SVGAGI in the germline V gene. Trimming took 2 bases from V and 8 from J; bases not matched to a gene: 7. CDR3 DNA: TGTGCCAGCAGTTACACGACAGGGGTACGCGGCTACACCTTC. This encodes CASSYTTGVRGYTF.

The chain recombines TRBV5-1 with TRBJ1-2; D is perhaps TRBD1 (5 bases). V shed 1 base and J shed 2 bases, with 15 bases lying between them. The CDR3 has 16 amino acids. CDR1 and CDR2 (germline): SGHRS, YFSETQ. CDR3 in DNA: TGCGCCAGCAGCTTGAAATTGGGGGGTGTGAACTATGGCTACACCTTC. Its protein is CASSLKLGGVNYGYTF.

Concerning this clone itself: This CDR3 is also generated by other DNA sequences in the sample. The V and J genes are TRBV2 and TRBJ1-5; D not resolved. V lost 8 bases to trimming and J lost 7 bases, with 6 bases between them. Germline CDR1 reads SNHLY; CDR2 reads FYNNEI. The CDR3 runs to 10 residues. The CDR3 DNA reads as TGTGCCAGCGGTGGGCAGCCCCAGCATTTT. Protein sequence: CASGGQPQHF.

As concerns this clone: Given a far larger clone just one base away, this is likely a sequencing read error. This chain links TRBV11-3 with TRBJ2-7; D not resolved. The CDR3 is 11 amino acids. V was shortened by 5 bases and J by 0 bases, with 2 bases between the two germline ends. Germline V CDR1 and CDR2: SGHNT, YENEEA. CDR3 amino acids: CASSNSYEQYF. CDR3 coding DNA: TGTGCCAGCAGCAACTCCTACGAGCAGTACTTC.

The CDR3 DNA reads as TGTGCCAGCTCGTCCGGGACAGTTTACGAGCAGTACTTC. It codes for CASSSGTVYEQYF. The J gene is TRBJ2-7, the V gene TRBV18; 7 bases map to TRBD1. The CDR3 runs 13 residues. Germline assignment: CDR1 KGHSH and CDR2 LQKENI. After removal of 6 bases from V and 4 bases from J, the junction contained 6 bases not matched to a gene. The full variable domain, completed using reference TRBV18 and TRBJ2-7, is NAGVMQNPRHLVRRRGQEARLRCSPMKGHSHVYWYRQLPEEGLKFMVYLQKENIIDESGMPKERFSAEFPKEGPSILRIQQVVRGDSAAYFCASSSGTVYEQYFGPGTRLTVT.

J is TRBJ1-4 and V is TRBV9; D is perhaps TRBD1 (6 bases). V was cut by 2 bases and J by 4 bases, with 12 bases left in between. The CDR3 is made up of 15 amino acids. The germline V gene encodes CDR1 SGDLS and CDR2 YYNGEE. The CDR3 nucleotides are TGTGCCAGCAGCGTGGGGGACATTAGTAATGAAAAACTGTTTTTT. Translation: CASSVGDISNEKLFF.

The gene calls are TRBV19 and TRBJ2-2, with 7 bases lining up with TRBD1. The CDR3 runs to 13 residues. The germline CDR1 and CDR2 sequences are LNHDA and SQIVND (reference sequence). With 7 bases clipped from V and 5 bases from J, the junction kept 4 bases outside the gene matches. DNA of the CDR3: TGTGCCAGTACTCCGACAGGGACCGGGGAGCTGTTTTTT. Translation gives CASTPTGTGELFF.

The chain couples TRBV19 to TRBJ2-3, with 10 bases that match TRBD2. The CDR3 runs 15 residues. Germline values: CDR1 LNHDA, CDR2 SQIVND (reference sequence). V was pared by 5 bases and J by 3 bases, with 5 bases of the junction left unmatched. CDR3 protein: CASSLLAGQTDTQYF. The CDR3 coding sequence is TGTGCCAGTAGTTTACTAGCGGGACAGACAGATACGCAGTATTTT.

This clone appeared a single time. The chain employs TRBV9 and TRBJ2-7; 8 bases are a match to TRBD2. Germline values: CDR1 SGDLS, CDR2 YYNGEE. The CDR3 runs 16 residues. V was clipped by 1 base and J by 0 bases; unmatched bases: 6. The CDR3 is CASSVKLAASSYEQYF. For the CDR3, the DNA is TGTGCCAGCAGCGTAAAACTAGCGGCCAGCTCCTACGAGCAGTACTTC.

The V and J genes are TRBV27 and TRBJ1-5; perhaps TRBD1 as D (6 bases). Germline lookup yields CDR1 MNHEY and CDR2 SMNVEV (reference sequence). V was cut by 6 bases and J by 0 bases, with 15 bases left in between. The CDR3 length is 16 residues. This chain's CDR3 is CASRRYREYSNQPQHF. Written as DNA, the CDR3 is TGTGCCAGCAGGAGATACAGGGAGTATAGCAATCAGCCCCAGCATTTT.

V and J are TRBV5-6 and TRBJ2-3; 12 bases fit TRBD2. V shed 4 bases and J 5 bases; nucleotides not matched to a gene: 8. The V gene's germline CDR1 is SGHDT and CDR2 YYEEEE. The CDR3 extends over 16 amino acids. The CDR3 nucleotides read TGTGCCAGCAGCCTTCGACTAGCGGGAGTGAAAGATACGCAGTATTTT. Residues: CASSLRLAGVKDTQYF.